The T cell receptor (beta chain) under discussion was sequenced for a study of T cells in Graves' hyperthyroidism and ophthalmopathy. Germline V gives CDR1 SGHRS, CDR2 YFSETQ. The CDR3 covers 15 residues. With V trimmed by 4 bases and J by 3 bases, 7 bases remained unmatched. About this clonotype: Its antigen is unidentified.

Study-level points and caveats: Blood also carried most thyroid clonotypes expanded above 0.001.

RNA transcripts were the template for amplifying TCR beta CDR3 regions. Initially, a first-round RT-PCR of the TCR CDR3 employed the HTBI primer set. TCRdb reanalysed the multiplex PCR reads using MiXCR and keeps one entry per CDR3 protein. This sample has a few hundred thousand distinct CDR3 sequences, with about half found just once. Over 18 months, lack of ophthalmopathy progression marked Graves' hyperthyroidism as stable. The study enrolled patients aged 18 to 65 with newly diagnosed hyperthyroidism of under 2 months' duration. This clonotype was sampled from a woman aged 18-35 years with Graves' hyperthyroidism. The sequencing sample was made of peripheral blood or thyroid tissue (not recorded which). The chain recombines TRBV5-1 with TRBJ1-1; 9 bases map to TRBD1. The CDR3 nucleotides are TGCGCCAGCAGCGTGGGACAGGGATATGACACTGAAGCTTTCTTT. It encodes CASSVGQGYDTEAFF.